These 2 T cell receptor beta chains share one sample of origin, sequenced in a study of graft-versus-host responses after intestinal transplantation. The repertoire was sequenced with immunoSEQ multiplex PCR; TCRdb's copy has only in-frame clones and lacks some. The sample includes 50,000 or so clones, roughly 91% of them seen just once. Which antigens these TCRs recognize remains unknown. The sequences come from unstimulated CD4+ T cells sorted from spleen or lymph node cells, collected before transplant. These receptor sequences come from a human donor who was the organ donor for an intestinal transplant.

V is TRBV9 and J is TRBJ2-1, with 8 bases that match TRBD2. The V gene end was trimmed by 0 bases and the J gene end by 0 bases; junction bases not matched to a gene: 14. Looked up from germline, CDR1 is SGDLS and CDR2 is YYNGEE. This CDR3 is 20 amino acids long. CDR3 coding DNA: TGTGCCAGCAGCGTAGCGGGTACTAGCGGAGTGGCCGGCTCCTACAATGAGCAGTTCTTC. Its protein is CASSVAGTSGVAGSYNEQFF.

The chain is built from TRBV7-8 and TRBJ2-3; 8 nucleotides agree with TRBD1. The CDR3 contains 15 residues. Germline CDR1 and CDR2: SGHVS and FQNEAQ. V lost 2 bases, J lost 7 bases, and 8 bases stayed unmatched. The CDR3 sequence is CASSLQSGGYNTQYF. The CDR3 bases are TGTGCCAGCAGCTTACAGTCAGGGGGCTATAATACGCAGTATTTT.